The 25 T cell receptor beta chains given below trace back to one sample, sequenced in a study of cytomegalovirus exposure and HLA in healthy donors. Generated by immunoSEQ multiplex PCR, the TCRdb table keeps only in-frame clones and is missing some. The table has around 62,000 clones, around 88% seen once; the top ten hold around 1.7%. Sequenced sample: PBMCs. The source of these receptors is a woman between 18 and 29 years old in good health and CMV-seronegative.

CDR3 nucleotides: TGCGCCAGCAGCCCGAGAGACAGCAAACCCGAGCAGTACTTC. Residues: CASSPRDSKPEQYF. The chain combines TRBV5-1 with TRBJ2-7, with D tentatively TRBD1 (5 bases). Trimming left V 4 bases short and J 6 bases short, with 17 bases between. Germline CDR1 reads SGHRS; CDR2 reads YFSETQ. There are 14 residues in the CDR3.

This chain connects TRBV7-8 to TRBJ2-3; TRBD1 agrees at 8 bases. Germline-derived CDR1 and CDR2 are SGHVS and FQNEAQ. The CDR3 has 15 amino acids. Trimming removed 4 bases from V and 4 bases from J; junction bases left unmatched: 7. The CDR3 region has the DNA TGTGCCAGCAGCTCAAGACAGGGGATCTCAGATACGCAGTATTTT. It translates to CASSSRQGISDTQYF.

This chain uses TRBV28 with TRBJ2-5; D is uncertain. Per the germline V gene, CDR1 is MDHEN and CDR2 is SYDVKM. V lost 3 bases and J lost 9, with 14 bases in between. The CDR3 has 13 amino acids. CDR3 in DNA: TGTGCCAGCAGTTTTCCCATCCCCGGGTCCCAGTACTTC. It translates to CASSFPIPGSQYF.

The chain links TRBV7-9 to TRBJ1-2; D not resolved. The CDR3 extends over 12 amino acids. Germline-derived CDR1 and CDR2 are SEHNR and FQNEAQ (reference sequence). Trimming left V 7 bases short and J 4 bases short, with 10 bases between. This CDR3 reads CASTTLAYGYTF. The CDR3 DNA reads as TGTGCCAGCACCACGTTGGCCTATGGCTACACCTTC.

The chain recombines TRBV7-8 with TRBJ2-1, with a tentative D call TRBD1 (5 bases). The CDR3 sequence is 16 residues long. Per germline, CDR1 SGHVS and CDR2 FQNEAQ. Trimming removed 5 bases at V and 8 bases at J, with 22 bases between. The CDR3 region is CASSKRYWGDGDEQFF. CDR3 coding DNA: TGTGCCAGCAGCAAGAGGTACTGGGGCGATGGGGATGAGCAGTTCTTC.

The chain joins TRBV5-1 to TRBJ2-3, with 12 positions matching TRBD2. V was clipped by 2 bases and J by 6 bases; unmatched bases: 10. Germline assignment: CDR1 SGHRS and CDR2 YFSETQ. The length of the CDR3 is 17 residues. CDR3 sequence reads: CASSLQRTSGAPDTQYF. The CDR3 DNA sequence: TGCGCCAGCAGCTTACAACGGACTAGCGGGGCCCCCGATACGCAGTATTTT.

This clone was seen at least ten times. The chain is built from TRBV15 and TRBJ2-1; 7 positions match TRBD2. The germline V gene encodes CDR1 LNHNV and CDR2 YYDKDF (reference sequence). Trimming took 5 bases from V and 1 from J; bases not matched to a gene: 5. The CDR3 consists of 15 residues. CDR3 coding DNA: TGTGCCACCAGCCAAAGGGAGGGGTCCTACAATGAGCAGTTCTTC. The encoded protein is CATSQREGSYNEQFF.

The chain combines TRBV5-1 with TRBJ2-3, with 12 positions matching TRBD2. Losses at the gene ends were 8 bases for V and 6 bases for J; bases not matched to a gene: 7. Germline V gene data show CDR1 as SGHRS and CDR2 as YFSETQ. This CDR3 comprises 14 residues. In DNA form, the CDR3 reads TGCGCCAGTACCGCTAGCGGGAGGGCTGATACGCAGTATTTT. This gives the protein CASTASGRADTQYF.

The chain employs TRBV18 and TRBJ2-2; the D gene is possibly TRBD2 (6 bases). The length of the CDR3 is 16 residues. Deletions cut 2 bases from V and 3 bases from J, with 13 bases between. Germline V lookup: CDR1 KGHSH, CDR2 LQKENI. CDR3 protein: CASSPSQVADTGELFF. In nucleotides, the CDR3 is TGTGCCAGCTCACCAAGTCAGGTAGCGGACACCGGGGAGCTGTTTTTT.

This clone was counted a single time. The rearrangement joins TRBV7-2 to TRBJ1-1; 12 nucleotides match TRBD1. The CDR3 is made up of 15 amino acids. CDR1 SGHTA and CDR2 FQGNSA come from the germline V gene. Trimming at V came to 6 bases and at J to 9 bases, leaving 11 bases not matched to a gene. CDR3 sequence: CASRQRAGDRGQAFF. CDR3 DNA: TGTGCCAGCAGGCAAAGGGCAGGGGACAGGGGGCAAGCTTTCTTT.

This chain links TRBV5-6 with TRBJ2-1; TRBD2 agrees at 9 bases. Per germline, CDR1 SGHDT and CDR2 YYEEEE. The length of the CDR3 is 17 residues. V shed 2 bases, J shed 3 bases, and the junction held 9 bases outside the gene matches. In nucleotides, the CDR3 is TGTGCCAGCAGCTTATTGGCACAGCGGGGGGACTACAATGAGCAGTTCTTC. This translates into CASSLLAQRGDYNEQFF. Full variable domain (remainder filled in from reference TRBV5-6 and TRBJ2-1): DAGVTQSPTHLIKTRGQQVTLRCSPKSGHDTVSWYQQALGQGPQFIFQYYEEEERQRGNFPDRFSGHQFPNYSSELNVNALLLGDSALYLCASSLLAQRGDYNEQFFGPGTRLTVL.

CDR3 amino acids: CASGDEQGGNSPLHF. The CDR3 coding sequence is TGTGCCAGCGGAGATGAACAGGGTGGCAATTCACCCCTCCACTTT. This chain links TRBV2 with TRBJ1-6, with D maybe TRBD1 (6 bases). The CDR3 has 15 amino acids. CDR1 and CDR2 from the germline V gene are SNHLY and FYNNEI. Trimming removed 8 bases from V and 7 bases from J, with 18 bases in between.

As DNA, the CDR3 is TGTGCCAGCACCCGACTGGGGGGGCAGCAAGAGACCCAGTACTTC. Amino acid sequence: CASTRLGGQQETQYF. The rearrangement links TRBV7-2 to TRBJ2-5, with a possible D match to TRBD2 (7 bases). The CDR3 sequence is 15 residues long. Trimming took off 7 bases at V and 2 bases at J, with 17 bases between the two ends. Germline-derived CDR1 and CDR2 are SGHTA and FQGNSA.

V gene TRBV7-2 combines with J gene TRBJ2-3; 11 bases line up with TRBD2. V gave up 2 bases and J gave up 3 bases; unmatched junction bases: 1. This CDR3 region has 15 residues. CDR1 is SGHTA, CDR2 FQGNSA, per germline. CDR3 residues: CASSLSSGRTDTQYF. CDR3 sequence (DNA): TGTGCCAGCAGCTTATCTAGCGGGAGGACAGATACGCAGTATTTT. The full variable domain, its missing parts supplied by reference TRBV7-2 and TRBJ2-3, is GAGVSQSPSNKVTEKGKDVELRCDPISGHTALYWYRQSLGQGLEFLIYFQGNSAPDKSGLPSDRFSAERTGGSVSTLTIQRTQQEDSAVYLCASSLSSGRTDTQYFGPGTRLTVL.

The J gene is TRBJ1-4, the V gene TRBV18; D is unclear. The CDR3 has 15 amino acids. V shed 3 bases and J shed 5 bases, with 13 bases lying between them. Per germline, CDR1 KGHSH and CDR2 LQKENI. The CDR3 region is CASSPLKKENEKLFF. As DNA, the CDR3 is TGTGCCAGCTCACCTCTTAAAAAGGAGAATGAAAAACTGTTTTTT.

The table lists this clone with a few counts. V is TRBV11-1 and J is TRBJ2-5; 9 positions match TRBD1. The length of the CDR3 is 15 residues. Germline V CDR1 and CDR2: SGHAT, FQDESV (reference sequence). Trimming cost V 5 bases and J 4 bases; bases outside gene matches: 8. The CDR3 nucleotides read TGTGCCAGCAGCGTCGACAGGGGGGTTGCAGAGACCCAGTACTTC. Its protein product is CASSVDRGVAETQYF.

The rearrangement uses TRBV4-2 and TRBJ2-2, with 10 bases lining up with TRBD1. Per germline, CDR1 LGHNA and CDR2 YNFKEQ. The J segment lost 4 bases and the V segment lost 1 base, leaving 0 bases of the junction unmatched. This CDR3 is 15 amino acids long. The chain's CDR3 is CASSQGTGGTGELFF. In DNA, the CDR3 is TGTGCCAGCAGCCAAGGGACAGGGGGCACCGGGGAGCTGTTTTTT.

This sequence joins TRBV7-3 and TRBJ2-7, with D maybe TRBD2 (5 bases). Germline V gives CDR1 SGHTA, CDR2 FQGTGA. V shed 2 bases and J shed 6 bases, with 14 bases lying between them. This CDR3 has 14 residues. As DNA, the CDR3 is TGTGCCAGCAGCTTAGAACCGGGAATGGGCGAGCAGTACTTC. It codes for CASSLEPGMGEQYF.

The CDR3 sequence: CASSSYLAGETQYF. The CDR3 DNA sequence: TGTGCCAGCAGCTCGTATTTAGCGGGGGAGACCCAGTACTTC. The V gene is TRBV7-2, the J gene TRBJ2-5, with 8 bases identical to TRBD2. CDR1 and CDR2 from the germline V gene are SGHTA and FQGNSA. This CDR3 has 14 residues. The V and J ends lost 4 bases and 5 bases, in that order; junction bases with no gene match: 6.

V gene TRBV27 combines with J gene TRBJ1-1; the D gene is possibly TRBD1 (5 bases). There are 10 residues in the CDR3. Trimming pared 8 bases from V and 11 bases from J, leaving 12 bases between. Germline CDR1 is MNHEY and CDR2 is SMNVEV (reference sequence). CDR3 DNA: TGTGCCAGCCGGGGGGTCCAGGCTTTCTTT. It yields the protein CASRGVQAFF.

This clone has just a few counts. This chain uses TRBV7-3 with TRBJ2-1, with TRBD2 matching 9 bases. The germline V gene encodes CDR1 SGHTA and CDR2 FQGTGA. CDR3 length: 15 residues. The V gene end was trimmed by 1 base and the J gene end by 9 bases; junction bases not matched to a gene: 7. The CDR3 sequence: CASSLIGGGAGEQFF. For the CDR3, the DNA is TGTGCCAGCAGCTTAATAGGCGGGGGGGCCGGTGAGCAGTTCTTC.

In its sample, this clone was seen a few times. The chain is built from TRBV7-8 and TRBJ1-5; possible D gene TRBD1, 5 bases. The CDR3 spans 15 residues. The germline V gene encodes CDR1 SGHVS and CDR2 FQNEAQ. V lost 5 bases, J lost 0 bases, and 11 bases lay in between. The DNA for the CDR3 is TGTGCCAGCAGCACCGGGGGATATAGCAATCAGCCCCAGCATTTT. It encodes CASSTGGYSNQPQHF.

The CDR3 here is CASRPPLRNEQFF. In nucleotides, the CDR3 is TGTGCCAGCAGACCTCCCCTGAGGAATGAGCAGTTCTTC. V is TRBV2 and J is TRBJ2-1; D not resolved. The V gene's germline CDR1 is SNHLY and CDR2 FYNNEI. V lost 6 bases and J 7 bases, leaving 13 bases between the germline ends. This CDR3 comprises 13 residues.

This clone turned up a few times. The genes are TRBV4-1 and TRBJ2-7; the match to TRBD1 covers 8 bases. This CDR3 spans 15 amino acids. The germline gives CDR1 MGHRA, CDR2 YSYEKL. V lost 5 bases, J lost 4 bases, and 10 bases stayed unmatched. This chain's CDR3 is CASSTQGAQGYEQYF. The DNA of the CDR3 is TGCGCCAGCAGCACCCAGGGGGCTCAAGGATACGAGCAGTACTTC.

V and J are TRBV13 and TRBJ2-1; 9 nucleotides line up with TRBD1. Looked up from germline, CDR1 is PRHDT and CDR2 is FYEKMQ (reference sequence). The V gene end was trimmed by 5 bases and the J gene end by 8 bases; junction bases not matched to a gene: 10. CDR3 length: 15 amino acids. DNA for the CDR3: TGTGCCAGCAGCACTCCGGGACAGGGCATCTATGAGCAGTTCTTC. This codes for CASSTPGQGIYEQFF.